Listed below are T cell receptor beta chains from one sample, sequenced in a study of T cells in Graves' hyperthyroidism and ophthalmopathy. TCRdb ran MiXCR on the multiplex PCR reads and lists one entry per CDR3 protein. This sample has about 740,000 distinct CDR3 sequences, with roughly 15% found just once. Sequencing was done on a sample of blood. Every receptor here comes from a woman between 18 and 29 years old with Graves' hyperthyroidism. CDR3s include the opening cysteine and the closing phenylalanine or tryptophan. A D gene is named only where the DNA matches it firmly. Where a row states a size, it is once, few, many or the class of an expanded clone; other rows omit it.

v_call	j_call	d_call	clone_size	cdr3_aa	cdr3_nt
TRBV5-5	TRBJ1-3	.	.	CASSLAPARQAGNTIYF	TGTGCCAGCAGCTTGGCCCCCGCAAGGCAGGCTGGAAACACCATATATTTT
TRBV2	TRBJ2-6	TRBD1	.	CASRSQGFSGANVLTF	TGTGCCAGCAGATCACAGGGGTTTTCTGGGGCCAACGTCCTGACTTTC
TRBV6-1	TRBJ2-1	TRBD1	.	CAIARGIDNEQFF	TGTGCCATCGCCAGGGGGATAGACAATGAGCAGTTCTTC
TRBV14	TRBJ2-7	.	.	CASSQGRFEGEQYF	TGTGCCAGCAGCCAAGGGCGGTTCGAGGGCGAGCAGTACTTC
TRBV10-2	TRBJ2-3	TRBD2	few	CASSPGTSSHTDTQYF	TGCGCCAGCAGTCCCGGGACTAGCAGCCACACAGATACGCAGTATTTT
TRBV12-3/TRBV12-4	TRBJ2-5	TRBD2	many	CASSLGLAGPETQYF	TGTGCCAGCAGCCTGGGACTAGCGGGACCTGAGACCCAGTACTTC
TRBV9	TRBJ2-3	TRBD2	few	CASGASGSPDTQYF	TGTGCCAGCGGAGCTAGCGGGAGCCCAGATACGCAGTATTTT
TRBV11-2	TRBJ2-7	.	many	CASSLGLTEQYF	TGTGCCAGCAGCTTAGGGTTGACCGAGCAGTACTTC
TRBV2	TRBJ1-5	.	few	CASSDGSYSNQPQHF	TGTGCCAGCAGTGACGGGAGCTATAGCAATCAGCCCCAGCATTTT
TRBV29-1	TRBJ2-7	TRBD2	few	CSVGGASGALPYEQYF	TGCAGCGTCGGGGGGGCTAGCGGGGCCCTACCCTACGAGCAGTACTTC
TRBV11-2	TRBJ1-4	.	few	CASSLGRGRGEEKLFF	TGTGCCAGCAGCTTAGGGAGGGGGAGGGGCGAAGAAAAACTGTTTTTT
TRBV27	TRBJ2-7	.	many	CASRGSLSYEQYF	TGTGCCAGCAGGGGTTCTCTCTCCTACGAGCAGTACTTC
TRBV2	TRBJ2-3	TRBD1	few	CASSETDRVDTQYF	TGTGCCAGCAGTGAAACGGACAGGGTTGATACGCAGTATTTT
TRBV14	TRBJ2-5	.	few	CASSQDWGLYF	TGTGCCAGCAGCCAAGATTGGGGACTCTACTTC
TRBV12-3/TRBV12-4	TRBJ1-1	.	.	CASSLGWQGLEAFF	TGTGCCAGCAGTTTAGGGTGGCAGGGCCTTGAAGCTTTCTTT
TRBV14	TRBJ2-1	TRBD2	once	CASSLSGLAGEQFF	TGTGCCAGCAGTCTATCCGGGCTAGCGGGTGAGCAGTTCTTC
TRBV2	TRBJ2-1	.	many	CASGGWVLRGAGDEQFF	TGTGCCAGCGGGGGATGGGTACTAAGGGGTGCCGGGGATGAGCAGTTCTTC
TRBV5-1	TRBJ2-7	TRBD1	many	CASSYPGQAYEQYF	TGCGCCAGCAGCTATCCGGGACAGGCCTACGAGCAGTACTTC
TRBV18	TRBJ2-7	TRBD2	many	CASSPPSLAAYEQYF	TGTGCCAGCTCACCACCCTCCCTAGCGGCCTACGAGCAGTACTTC
TRBV19	TRBJ2-1	TRBD2	.	CAPSGTSGSHEQFF	TGTGCCCCTAGCGGGACTAGCGGGTCCCATGAGCAGTTCTTC
TRBV6-6	TRBJ2-3	TRBD2	.	CASSYWPSGNTDTQYF	TGTGCCAGCAGTTACTGGCCTAGCGGGAACACAGATACGCAGTATTTT
TRBV7-9	TRBJ1-1	TRBD1	many	CASSPARGREVNTEAFF	TGTGCCAGCAGCCCTGCCAGGGGGCGCGAGGTGAACACTGAAGCTTTCTTT
TRBV7-6	TRBJ2-2	TRBD2	few	CALREGTGELFF	TGTGCCCTGAGGGAGGGCACCGGGGAGCTGTTTTTT
TRBV10-3	TRBJ2-5	TRBD2	few	CAISQDILANQETQYF	TGTGCCATCAGCCAAGACATACTAGCGAACCAAGAGACCCAGTACTTC
TRBV24-1	TRBJ2-3	.	.	CATSVFSSDTQYF	TGTGCCACCAGTGTATTCTCCTCGGATACGCAGTATTTT
TRBV4-3	TRBJ1-1	TRBD1	few	CASSQAFFYRGQGEAFF	TGCGCCAGCAGCCAAGCTTTTTTTTACAGGGGGCAAGGTGAAGCTTTCTTT
TRBV5-6	TRBJ2-4	TRBD1	few	CASNLWWTGTPGLAKNIQYF	TGTGCCAGCAACTTGTGGTGGACAGGGACCCCAGGATTAGCCAAAAACATTCAGTACTTC
TRBV6-1	TRBJ1-2	.	many	CASSESGYYGYTF	TGTGCCAGCAGTGAAAGCGGATACTATGGCTACACCTTC
TRBV14	TRBJ1-6	TRBD1	many	CASSRQGTSNSPLHF	TGTGCCAGCAGTCGACAGGGGACAAGTAATTCACCCCTCCACTTT
TRBV20-1	TRBJ2-7	TRBD1	.	CSAGDRAGYEQYF	TGCAGTGCTGGGGACAGGGCGGGCTACGAGCAGTACTTC
TRBV28	TRBJ2-1	.	few	CASRHRGGNYNEQFF	TGTGCCAGCAGACACCGGGGCGGGAACTACAATGAGCAGTTCTTC
TRBV29-1	TRBJ1-1	.	many	CSVGSTEAFF	TGCAGCGTTGGGTCCACTGAAGCTTTCTTT
TRBV7-2	TRBJ2-3	.	few	CASSLFGRMITDTQYF	TGTGCCAGCAGCTTATTCGGACGGATGATCACAGATACGCAGTATTTT
TRBV24-1	TRBJ1-1	TRBD1	many	CATSTGAEAFF	TGTGCCACCAGTACAGGGGCCGAAGCTTTCTTT
TRBV20-1	TRBJ2-1	.	.	CSATQGSYNEQFF	TGCAGCGCAACTCAGGGGTCCTACAATGAGCAGTTCTTC
TRBV27	TRBJ1-1	.	many	CASSSVTPYKEAFF	TGTGCCAGCAGTTCCGTGACACCGTACAAGGAAGCTTTCTTT
TRBV20-1	TRBJ1-2	TRBD1	.	CSALRTGSGYGYTF	TGCAGTGCTCTAAGGACAGGGTCCGGCTATGGCTACACCTTC
TRBV19	TRBJ1-3	.	few	CASRWADGPSGNTIYF	TGTGCCAGTAGATGGGCGGACGGGCCTTCTGGAAACACCATATATTTT